Listed here are 29 T cell receptor beta chains from one sample, sequenced in a study of identical twins. TCRdb reanalysed the 5' RACE reads using MiXCR and keeps one entry per CDR3 protein. This table has 450,000 to 500,000 distinct CDR3 sequences, 14% appearing once. The same sample was also used in a study of yellow fever vaccine responses in identical twins.

Sample: CD4+ T cells sorted from blood. The receptors shown here come from a young woman in good health.

This clonotype has at least ten counts. This chain connects TRBV12-3 or TRBV12-4 to TRBJ2-3, with 10 bases that match TRBD2. V was pared by 7 bases and J by 0 bases, with 4 bases of the junction left unmatched. CDR3 length: 15 residues. The CDR3 reads CASTFSGGSTDTQYF. For the CDR3, the DNA is TGTGCCAGCACTTTTAGCGGGGGGAGCACAGATACGCAGTATTTT.

J is TRBJ2-5 and V is TRBV19, with D hard to call. Trimming shortened V by 3 bases and J by 4 bases, and 12 bases separated the two germline ends. The CDR3 is 14 amino acids. The germline CDR1 and CDR2 sequences are LNHDA and SQIVND (reference sequence). Here the CDR3 DNA reads TGTGCCAGTAGTATTGTCAGTTATGGAGAGACCCAGTACTTC. It specifies CASSIVSYGETQYF.

The rearrangement uses TRBV5-1 and TRBJ2-2; the match to TRBD2 covers 8 bases. The trim removed 4 bases at V and 6 bases at J, leaving 5 bases unmatched. The CDR3 is made up of 14 amino acids. Germline CDR1 SGHRS, CDR2 YFSETQ. The CDR3 DNA reads TGCGCCAGCAGCCCTGACGGGAGGGCCGGGGAGCTGTTTTTT. Its protein is CASSPDGRAGELFF.

This clonotype was seen more than once but under ten times. The chain has TRBV5-1 and TRBJ2-3; 8 nucleotides align to TRBD2. V shed 3 bases and J 3 bases; nucleotides not matched to a gene: 6. Germline CDR1 is SGHRS and CDR2 is YFSETQ. CDR3 length equals 15 residues. CDR3 sequence: CASSSAGGPTDTQYF. For the CDR3, the DNA is TGCGCCAGCAGCTCGGCGGGAGGTCCAACAGATACGCAGTATTTT.

This clonotype was seen a few times. The chain carries TRBV12-3 or TRBV12-4 and TRBJ2-1; 10 bases are a match to TRBD2. The CDR3 extends over 17 amino acids. With V trimmed by 5 bases and J by 4 bases, 11 bases remained unmatched. The CDR3 DNA reads as TGTGCCAGCAGTCGTGACTTCGGACTAGCGGCTTACAATGAGCAGTTCTTC. Amino acid sequence: CASSRDFGLAAYNEQFF.

The chain is built from TRBV30 and TRBJ2-1; D remains unclear. Trimming removed 7 bases from V and 9 bases from J, with 16 bases in between. Germline CDR1 GTSNPN, CDR2 SVGIG (reference sequence). This CDR3 region has 12 residues. DNA for the CDR3: TGTGCCTCATCCGCCGGACGACGTGAGCAGTTCTTC. Translated, it gives CASSAGRREQFF.

This CDR3 is CASSLTSGREGVEQYF. CDR3 coding DNA: TGCGCCAGCAGCTTGACTAGCGGGAGAGAAGGGGTCGAGCAGTACTTC. V and J are TRBV5-1 and TRBJ2-7; TRBD2 matches at 11 bases. The V gene end was trimmed by 1 base and the J gene end by 6 bases; junction bases not matched to a gene: 9. There are 16 residues in the CDR3. Germline lookup yields CDR1 SGHRS and CDR2 YFSETQ.

This chain connects TRBV6-5 to TRBJ2-1, with 9 bases identical to TRBD2. J gave up 7 bases and V 0 bases, and 10 bases lay outside the gene matches. The CDR3 runs to 17 residues. The germline CDR1 and CDR2 sequences are MNHEY and SVGAGI. In DNA form, the CDR3 reads TGTGCCAGCAGTTACTCGAACGCGGGAGGGCCTGGAAATGAGCAGTTCTTC. Its translation is CASSYSNAGGPGNEQFF.

In this sample, this clonotype turned up many times. The chain is built from TRBV9 and TRBJ1-1; 10 bases match TRBD1. The CDR3 totals 16 residues. V was pared by 4 bases and J by 4 bases, with 10 bases of the junction left unmatched. The germline V gene has CDR1 SGDLS and CDR2 YYNGEE. CDR3 in DNA: TGTGCCAGCAGCACTCGGACAGGGGGTGTAAGCACTGAAGCTTTCTTT. Protein sequence: CASSTRTGGVSTEAFF.

Ten or more counts support this clonotype. The CDR3 loop is CASSFLLGEYNEQFF. The CDR3 DNA is TGTGCCAGCAGTTTTCTCCTGGGGGAGTACAATGAGCAGTTCTTC. The gene calls are TRBV12-3 or TRBV12-4 and TRBJ2-1; D might be TRBD1 or TRBD2, each matching 5 bases. V lost 3 bases and J lost 4, with 13 bases in between. This CDR3 is 15 amino acids long.

The chain is built from TRBV18 and TRBJ2-1; the D is unclear. Germline CDR1 is KGHSH and CDR2 is LQKENI. V was clipped by 0 bases and J by 10 bases, with 10 bases between them. The CDR3 is 13 residues long. CDR3 residues: CASSPPQVVEQFF. CDR3 nucleotide sequence: TGTGCCAGCTCACCACCGCAGGTTGTCGAGCAGTTCTTC.

This clonotype has more than one count but fewer than ten. This chain connects TRBV3-1 to TRBJ1-1; D is unresolved. The CDR3 is 13 residues long. Germline CDR1 is LGHDT and CDR2 is YNNKEL (reference sequence). The V end lost 6 bases, the J end lost 8 bases, and 16 bases lay between the germline ends. The CDR3 DNA reads TGTGCCAGCAGTCTAATTACTGCGGGAGAAGCTTTCTTT. It specifies CASSLITAGEAFF.

A few counts support this clonotype. This chain connects TRBV10-3 to TRBJ2-1, with 9 bases that match TRBD1. V gave up 8 bases and J gave up 5 bases; unmatched junction bases: 7. Germline values: CDR1 ENHRY, CDR2 SYGVKD. This CDR3 region has 14 residues. The CDR3 region has the DNA TGTGCCATCGGGGGACAGGGAAAGGACAATGAGCAGTTCTTC. Translated, it gives CAIGGQGKDNEQFF.

This clonotype was seen ten or more times. The chain employs TRBV12-3 or TRBV12-4 and TRBJ2-5; D remains ambiguous. The CDR3 has 11 amino acids. V was clipped by 3 bases and J by 5 bases, with 4 bases between them. This chain's CDR3 is CASSFYETQYF. The CDR3 bases are TGTGCCAGCAGTTTCTACGAGACCCAGTACTTC.

Many counts were recorded for this clonotype. V is TRBV4-2 and J is TRBJ1-1; D ambiguous. Germline-derived CDR1 and CDR2 are LGHNA and YNFKEQ. CDR3 size: 18 residues. V was shortened by 2 bases and J by 1 base, with 20 bases between the two germline ends. CDR3 region: CASSQIAPSPGSNTEAFF. The CDR3 DNA reads as TGTGCCAGCAGCCAAATCGCTCCGAGCCCCGGTTCGAACACTGAAGCTTTCTTT.

In its sample, this clonotype was seen a few times. The chain joins TRBV20-1 to TRBJ2-7; TRBD1 agrees at 11 bases. The V segment lost 4 bases and the J segment 4 bases; nucleotides outside the gene matches: 6. The germline V gene has CDR1 DFQATT and CDR2 SNEGSKA (reference sequence). This CDR3 region has 14 residues. This CDR3 reads CSANRDRGIYEQYF. The CDR3 coding sequence is TGCAGTGCTAACCGGGACAGGGGGATATACGAGCAGTACTTC.

Comments on this clonotype: Since a much larger clone is just one base distant, this may be a read error. The J gene is TRBJ2-5, the V gene TRBV12-3 or TRBV12-4; 8 nucleotides line up with TRBD2. This CDR3 comprises 15 residues. The CDR3 DNA sequence: TGTGCCAGCGGTTTATCGACGGGAGGGAGGGAGACCCAGTACTTC. It yields the protein CASGLSTGGRETQYF.

The chain links TRBV14 to TRBJ2-5; tentatively, D is TRBD2 (5 bases). This CDR3 spans 16 amino acids. V lost 0 bases and J lost 5, with 16 bases in between. The germline V gene has CDR1 SGHDN and CDR2 FVKESK. Here the CDR3 DNA reads TGTGCCAGCAGCCAAGAAGCCTATATAGCGTGGGAGACCCAGTACTTC. Translation: CASSQEAYIAWETQYF.

The chain combines TRBV10-3 with TRBJ2-1, with D possibly matching TRBD2 (6 bases). The CDR3 sequence is 11 residues long. V lost 8 bases to trimming and J lost 10 bases, with 12 bases between them. From germline, CDR1 is ENHRY and CDR2 SYGVKD. The CDR3 DNA is TGTGCCATCTTAGCGGCTAAGGAGCAGTTCTTC. Amino acid sequence: CAILAAKEQFF.

This clonotype was seen at least ten times. The chain employs TRBV10-3 and TRBJ2-4, with D possibly called TRBD1 or TRBD2 (5 bases each). With 3 bases removed from V and 0 bases from J, the gap between germline ends came to 9 bases. Per the germline V gene, CDR1 is ENHRY and CDR2 is SYGVKD. The CDR3 extends over 15 amino acids. The CDR3 region has the DNA TGTGCCATCAGTGACCCCGGGACAGCCAAAAACATTCAGTACTTC. Translated: CAISDPGTAKNIQYF.

This clonotype was counted a few times. This chain connects TRBV5-1 to TRBJ1-1; possibly TRBD1 for D (5 bases). This CDR3 spans 18 amino acids. CDR1 is SGHRS and CDR2 is YFSETQ in the germline V gene. Between the trimmed V and J ends, which lost 1 base and 1 base, there was a span of 20 bases. In nucleotides, the CDR3 is TGCGCCAGCAGCTTGTACGGGGCACGGATTCGGCCGAACACTGAAGCTTTCTTT. Translation: CASSLYGARIRPNTEAFF.

This clonotype was seen at least ten times. This chain connects TRBV6-1 to TRBJ1-1, with a weak D call TRBD1 (6 bases). The CDR3 totals 15 residues. Germline CDR1 MNHNS, CDR2 SASEGT. Trimming cost V 7 bases and J 1 base, with 16 bases left between them. The CDR3 DNA reads as TGTGCCAGCAATCTGCGGGGGGGCGCGAACACTGAAGCTTTCTTT. Translated, it gives CASNLRGGANTEAFF.

Many counts were recorded for this clonotype. Mismatch with germline at one junction end may stem from a read error. The chain's CDR3 is CASSLAGTGGYEQYF. The CDR3 DNA sequence: TGTGCCAGCAGCTTAGCCGGGACAGGGGGTTACGAGCAGTACTTC. The chain has TRBV5-1 and TRBJ2-7; 11 nucleotides align to TRBD1. CDR1 and CDR2 from the germline V gene are SGHRS and YFSETQ. CDR3 size: 15 residues.

The J gene is TRBJ2-7, the V gene TRBV18, with 7 bases identical to TRBD2. Losses at the gene ends were 3 bases for V and 3 bases for J; bases not matched to a gene: 5. The CDR3 loop spans 14 amino acids. Germline values: CDR1 KGHSH, CDR2 LQKENI. The CDR3 loop is CASSPLGEGYEQYF. CDR3 DNA: TGTGCCAGCTCACCGCTGGGGGAGGGCTACGAGCAGTACTTC.

The V call is TRBV15, the J call TRBJ2-3; D is perhaps TRBD2 (5 bases). Between the trimmed V and J ends, which lost 1 base and 1 base, there was a span of 9 bases. The CDR3 totals 15 residues. The V gene's germline CDR1 is LNHNV and CDR2 YYDKDF (reference sequence). The CDR3 sequence: CATSRAAEGTDTQYF. CDR3 bases: TGTGCCACCAGCAGAGCCGCGGAGGGCACAGATACGCAGTATTTT.

This clonotype has at least ten counts. This chain links TRBV7-9 with TRBJ1-6; the D gene is possibly TRBD1 (5 bases). Per germline, CDR1 SEHNR and CDR2 FQNEAQ (reference sequence). Trimming pared 4 bases from V and 5 bases from J, leaving 9 bases between. The CDR3 is 14 amino acids. CDR3 coding DNA: TGTGCCAGCAGCTCCGGGACGGATAATTCACCCCTCCACTTT. This codes for CASSSGTDNSPLHF.

DNA for the CDR3: TGTGCCACCCGACCCGACAGGGGGTATGGGGCCAAAAACATTCAGTACTTC. Translation: CATRPDRGYGAKNIQYF. The chain combines TRBV28 with TRBJ2-4; 9 nucleotides agree with TRBD1. With 10 bases clipped from V and 1 base from J, the junction kept 14 bases outside the gene matches. Germline CDR1 is MDHEN and CDR2 is SYDVKM. The CDR3 loop spans 17 amino acids. Full variable domain (outside the CDR3, taken from reference TRBV28 and TRBJ2-4): DVKVTQSSRYLVKRTGEKVFLECVQDMDHENMFWYRQDPGLGLRLIYFSYDVKMKEKGDIPEGYSVSREKKERFSLILESASTNQTSMYLCATRPDRGYGAKNIQYFGAGTRLSVL.

V is TRBV12-2 and J is TRBJ2-7. TRBV12-2 is marked as a pseudogene. This CDR3 is 14 amino acids long. CDR3 amino acids: CASRAGVGTLEQYF. The CDR3 nucleotides read TGTGCAAGTCGCGCCGGAGTAGGAACGCTCGAGCAGTACTTC.

This clonotype was counted at least ten times. J is TRBJ2-3 and V is TRBV12-3 or TRBV12-4, with a possible D match to TRBD1 (6 bases). V gave up 6 bases and J gave up 4 bases, with 11 bases separating them. The CDR3 consists of 13 residues. In DNA, the CDR3 is TGTGCCAGCAGCCTAGGGGGACCAGATACGCAGTATTTT. Protein product: CASSLGGPDTQYF.